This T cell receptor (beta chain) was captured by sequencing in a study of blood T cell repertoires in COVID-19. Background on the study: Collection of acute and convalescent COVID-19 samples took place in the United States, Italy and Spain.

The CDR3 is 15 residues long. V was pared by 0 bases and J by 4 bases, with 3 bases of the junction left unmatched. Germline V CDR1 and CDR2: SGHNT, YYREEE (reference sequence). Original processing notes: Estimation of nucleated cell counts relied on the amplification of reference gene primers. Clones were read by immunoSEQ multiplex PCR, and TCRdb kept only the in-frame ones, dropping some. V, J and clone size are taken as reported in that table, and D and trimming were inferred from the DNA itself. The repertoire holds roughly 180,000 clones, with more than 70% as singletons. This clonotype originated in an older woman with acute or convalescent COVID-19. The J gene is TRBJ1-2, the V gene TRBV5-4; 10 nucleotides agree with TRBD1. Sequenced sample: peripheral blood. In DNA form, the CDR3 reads TGTGCCAGCAGCTTGGTGGGGACAGGGGCCTATGGCTACACCTTC. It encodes CASSLVGTGAYGYTF.